These 10 T cell receptor beta chains were sequenced from one sample in a study of blood T cells in healthy people across ages. Through a sample-barcoded 5' primer and a J-beta primer mix, a second PCR was run for 7 to 11 cycles. TCRdb reprocessed the 5' RACE reads with MiXCR, giving one entry per CDR3 protein. The sample has 1 million or so distinct CDR3 sequences, less than 50% seen once. The sequenced material came from blood. The receptors originated from a woman aged 60-75 years in good health.

This chain uses TRBV29-1 with TRBJ1-5; D not resolved. CDR1 and CDR2 from the germline V gene are SQVTM and ANQGSEA. The CDR3 extends over 13 amino acids. V was clipped by 5 bases and J by 9 bases, with 17 bases between them. CDR3 residues: CSVRTGELSPQHF. The CDR3 DNA reads TGCAGCGTTAGAACGGGAGAATTATCGCCCCAGCATTTT.

This clonotype was detected only a few times. This chain uses TRBV28 with TRBJ1-2, with D tentatively TRBD1 (6 bases). The germline V gene encodes CDR1 MDHEN and CDR2 SYDVKM. The CDR3 contains 17 residues. The V end was cut by 3 bases, the J end by 0 bases, with 17 bases between. Written as DNA, the CDR3 is TGTGCCAGCAGTTTTCAGGGGCTTCCTACAGCTAACTATGGCTACACCTTC. It yields the protein CASSFQGLPTANYGYTF.

V and J are TRBV7-6 and TRBJ2-5; D remains unclear. Trimming pared 1 base from V and 11 bases from J, leaving 17 bases between. Per germline, CDR1 SGHVS and CDR2 FNYEAQ. The CDR3 is 14 residues long. The CDR3 DNA reads TGTGCCAGCAGCTTAGAACGGGCCTCCAATGAGCAGTACTTC. Translated, it gives CASSLERASNEQYF.

This rearrangement joins TRBV5-1 to TRBJ2-6; D is perhaps TRBD2 (5 bases). The germline gives CDR1 SGHRS, CDR2 YFSETQ. The V and J ends lost 0 bases and 1 base respectively, with 11 bases between them. The CDR3 loop spans 17 amino acids. The CDR3 region is CASSLEPRGSGANVLTF. The CDR3 region has the DNA TGCGCCAGCAGCTTGGAACCTCGGGGATCTGGGGCCAACGTCCTGACTTTC.

This clonotype was counted many times. This sequence joins TRBV27 and TRBJ2-7, with a tentative D call TRBD1 (5 bases). This CDR3 is built from 12 residues. The V end lost 9 bases, the J end lost 2 bases, and 11 bases lay between the germline ends. Germline assignment: CDR1 MNHEY and CDR2 SMNVEV (reference sequence). CDR3 coding DNA: TGTGCCAGGAAAAGGGGAACCTACGAGCAGTACTTC. Its protein product is CARKRGTYEQYF.

The chain links TRBV10-3 to TRBJ2-3; D is perhaps TRBD2 (5 bases). V gave up 8 bases and J gave up 0 bases, with 18 bases separating them. Germline V gene lookup returns CDR1 ENHRY and CDR2 SYGVKD. The CDR3 is 16 residues long. CDR3 amino acids: CAISPGSGISTDTQYF. CDR3 DNA: TGTGCCATCTCCCCGGGGAGCGGTATTAGCACAGATACGCAGTATTTT.

This chain joins TRBV13 and TRBJ2-1; D is possibly TRBD2 (7 bases). CDR3 size: 13 residues. V dropped 5 bases and J dropped 7 bases, with 12 bases sitting between them. Germline assignment: CDR1 PRHDT and CDR2 FYEKMQ (reference sequence). CDR3 protein: CASSHRGGNEQFF. The CDR3 bases are TGTGCCAGCAGCCATAGGGGGGGTAATGAGCAGTTCTTC.

This chain joins TRBV20-1 and TRBJ2-7, with TRBD2 identical over 11 bases. Germline assignment: CDR1 DFQATT and CDR2 SNEGSKA (reference sequence). Germline trimming cut 6 bases from V and 2 bases from J; bases unmatched to any gene: 3. CDR3 size: 13 residues. As DNA, the CDR3 is TGCAGTGCGGTTAGCGGGAGGGCCTACGAGCAGTACTTC. Its protein product is CSAVSGRAYEQYF.

This sequence joins TRBV20-1 and TRBJ2-7; D remains ambiguous. CDR3 length: 13 residues. The germline V gene has CDR1 DFQATT and CDR2 SNEGSKA (reference sequence). With 7 bases removed from V and 2 bases from J, the gap between germline ends came to 15 bases. CDR3 in amino acids: CSGRSLTTYEQYF. The CDR3 nucleotides are TGCAGTGGGCGCAGTTTAACTACCTACGAGCAGTACTTC.

The CDR3 DNA sequence: TGTGCCAGCATTGGGGACAGGGTACAGAACACTGAAGCTTTCTTT. It encodes CASIGDRVQNTEAFF. The gene calls are TRBV6-5 and TRBJ1-1; TRBD1 matches at 9 bases. CDR3 length: 15 residues. Germline CDR1 is MNHEY and CDR2 is SVGAGI. The ends lost 7 bases at V and 1 base at J; junction bases unmatched: 7.